The 6 T cell receptor beta chains reported below all come from one sample, sequenced in a study of T-cell memory formation after mild COVID-19. A single record per CDR3 protein comes from TCRdb applying MiXCR to the 5' RACE reads. The sample has fewer than 350,000 distinct CDR3 sequences, over 15% seen once. Specimen: PBMCs or a T cell subset sorted from them (not recorded which). The origin of the receptors is a man aged 18 to 29 who had mild COVID-19 (a few samples of this study predate the infection). Cell type and time point are not known.

This clonotype was seen a handful of times. The chain uses TRBV7-3 and TRBJ2-1, with 7 bases identical to TRBD1. Germline V gene sequence: CDR1 SGHTA, CDR2 FQGTGA. The CDR3 consists of 16 residues. The ends lost 5 bases at V and 4 bases at J; junction bases unmatched: 11. The CDR3 nucleotides are TGTGCCAGCAGCCCGCGGACAGGAGGTGCGTACAATGAGCAGTTCTTC. Translated, it gives CASSPRTGGAYNEQFF.

This clonotype was detected only a few times. The V and J genes are TRBV29-1 and TRBJ2-3; maybe TRBD2 (6 bases). CDR1 SQVTM and CDR2 ANQGSEA come from the germline V gene. The length of the CDR3 is 12 residues. Between the trimmed V and J ends, which lost 4 bases and 3 bases, there was a span of 8 bases. CDR3 nucleotide sequence: TGCAGCGTTGGGGGGGATACAGATACGCAGTATTTT. It encodes CSVGGDTDTQYF.

V gene TRBV12-3 or TRBV12-4 combines with J gene TRBJ2-1; no clear D gene. V shed 8 bases and J shed 7 bases, with 18 bases lying between them. CDR3 length equals 14 residues. The CDR3 sequence: CASATILEGNEQFF. As DNA, the CDR3 is TGTGCCAGCGCCACTATCCTCGAAGGGAATGAGCAGTTCTTC.

The V and J genes are TRBV4-1 and TRBJ2-5; 8 bases agree with TRBD1. The germline V gene has CDR1 MGHRA and CDR2 YSYEKL. The CDR3 consists of 15 residues. V dropped 2 bases and J dropped 1; count of bases not matched to a gene: 3. The CDR3 region is CASSQRDRSQETQYF. The CDR3 DNA follows: TGCGCCAGCAGCCAACGGGACAGGTCCCAAGAGACCCAGTACTTC.

This clonotype was seen repeatedly, ten times or more. J is TRBJ2-5 and V is TRBV6-5, with 7 bases aligning to TRBD1. The germline gives CDR1 MNHEY, CDR2 SVGAGI. The V and J ends lost 2 bases and 4 bases, in that order; junction bases with no gene match: 7. The CDR3 has 15 residues. CDR3 in DNA: TGTGCCAGCAGTTACACACCGGGACAGAGAGAGACCCAGTACTTC. Translating gives CASSYTPGQRETQYF.

The chain links TRBV27 to TRBJ2-7; TRBD1 or TRBD2 may be the D gene (5 bases each). With 6 bases removed from V and 5 bases from J, the gap between germline ends came to 11 bases. Germline CDR1 MNHEY, CDR2 SMNVEV (reference sequence). This CDR3 region has 12 residues. CDR3 DNA sequence: TGTGCCAGCAGGGGGGATGCCAACGAGCAGTACGTC. Residues: CASRGDANEQYV.